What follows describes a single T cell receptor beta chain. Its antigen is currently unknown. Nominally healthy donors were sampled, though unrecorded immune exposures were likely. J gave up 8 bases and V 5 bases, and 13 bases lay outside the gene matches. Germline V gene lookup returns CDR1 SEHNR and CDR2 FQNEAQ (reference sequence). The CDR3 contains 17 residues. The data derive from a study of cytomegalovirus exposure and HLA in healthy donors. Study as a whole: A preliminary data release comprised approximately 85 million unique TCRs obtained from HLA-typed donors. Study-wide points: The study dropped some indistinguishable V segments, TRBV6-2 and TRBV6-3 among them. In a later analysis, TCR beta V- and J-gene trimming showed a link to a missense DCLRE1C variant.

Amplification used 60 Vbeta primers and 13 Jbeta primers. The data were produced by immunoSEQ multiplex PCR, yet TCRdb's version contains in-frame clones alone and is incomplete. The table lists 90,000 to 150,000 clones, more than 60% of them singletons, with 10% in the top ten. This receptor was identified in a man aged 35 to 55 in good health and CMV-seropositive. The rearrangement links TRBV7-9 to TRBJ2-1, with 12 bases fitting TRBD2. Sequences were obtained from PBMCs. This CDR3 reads CASSTSGRTGRGDEQFF. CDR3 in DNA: TGTGCCAGCAGCACTAGCGGGAGGACCGGTAGGGGGGATGAGCAGTTCTTC.